Sequencing of this T cell receptor (beta chain) was carried out in a study of metastatic and nonmetastatic thyroid tumors. Study in general: Samples came from malignant and benign thyroid patients, and repertoires were compared across blood and tumor or nodule tissue.

No treatment of any kind had been given to any patient before thyroid surgery. Original processing methods: Built for papillary thyroid cancer, a distant-metastasis classifier drew on CDR3 differences across clinicopathological groups. TCRdb used MiXCR to call clones anew from the PCR reads. These V and J calls originate from TCRdb's pipeline instead of the authors' own analysis. The sample includes over 30,000 clones, approximately 15% of them seen just once. Study-level findings and limits: TCR beta diversity was reportedly significantly higher in malignant thyroid tumors than benign nodules, in blood and tumor.

The table lists this clone with many counts. Its antigen is not identified. The origin of this receptor is a male donor with papillary thyroid cancer or a benign thyroid nodule (not recorded which). Some clones in this sample may be carry-over from other donors' samples. The sequenced sample consisted of blood.

This chain's CDR3 is CASSQAVAGLAFF. For the CDR3, the DNA is TGCGCCAGCAGCCAAGCAGTCGCGGGTTTGGCTTTCTTT. The V and J genes are TRBV4-3 and TRBJ1-1; D remains ambiguous. V was pared by 1 base and J by 11 bases, with 14 bases between. The CDR3 loop spans 13 amino acids. Germline V gives CDR1 LGHNA, CDR2 YSLEER.